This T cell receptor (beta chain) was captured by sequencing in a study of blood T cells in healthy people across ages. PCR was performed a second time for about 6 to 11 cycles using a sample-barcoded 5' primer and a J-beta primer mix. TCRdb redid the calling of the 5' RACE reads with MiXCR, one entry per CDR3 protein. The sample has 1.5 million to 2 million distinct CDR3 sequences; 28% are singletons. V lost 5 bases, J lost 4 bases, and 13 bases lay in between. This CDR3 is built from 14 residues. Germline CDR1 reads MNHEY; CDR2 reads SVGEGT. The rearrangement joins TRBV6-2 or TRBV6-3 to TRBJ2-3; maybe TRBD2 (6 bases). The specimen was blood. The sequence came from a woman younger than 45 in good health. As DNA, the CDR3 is TGTGCCAGCAGTCTGACTAGGGTGTCAGATACGCAGTATTTT. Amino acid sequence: CASSLTRVSDTQYF.